Shown below are 5 T cell receptor beta chains from a single sample sequenced in a study of T cell responses to AZD1222 COVID-19 vaccine. TCRdb keeps only in-frame clones here, not all; method: immunoSEQ multiplex PCR. The profile shows roughly 160,000 clones, about 93% of them singletons. Here the sequenced sample was peripheral blood, taken on day 0 of AZD1222 vaccination. The receptors originated from an adult in good health.

The chain uses TRBV19 and TRBJ1-4; D gene uncertain. Germline lookup yields CDR1 LNHDA and CDR2 SQIVND (reference sequence). V was shortened by 8 bases and J by 13 bases, with 29 bases between the two germline ends. This CDR3 region has 16 residues. The chain's CDR3 is CASAIRPQKVPGGLFF. The CDR3, as DNA: TGTGCCAGTGCCATACGGCCACAAAAGGTACCGGGAGGACTGTTTTTT.

V usage is TRBV7-9 and J usage is TRBJ1-1, with TRBD1 as a possible D gene (6 bases). The germline CDR1 and CDR2 sequences are SEHNR and FQNEAQ (reference sequence). Trimming pared 5 bases from V and 5 bases from J, leaving 15 bases between. CDR3 length: 14 residues. CDR3: CASSQWGARTEAFF. The DNA for the CDR3 is TGTGCCAGCAGCCAGTGGGGGGCGCGAACTGAAGCTTTCTTT.

The chain combines TRBV9 with TRBJ1-1; D is unresolved. V was pared by 0 bases and J by 4 bases, with 7 bases between. This CDR3 region has 13 residues. The germline gives CDR1 SGDLS, CDR2 YYNGEE. The DNA for the CDR3 is TGTGCCAGCAGCGTAGACGGTAGCACTGAAGCTTTCTTT. Translating it yields CASSVDGSTEAFF. The complete variable domain, with remaining parts taken from reference TRBV9 and TRBJ1-1, reads DSGVTQTPKHLITATGQRVTLRCSPRSGDLSVYWYQQSLDQGLQFLIQYYNGEERAKGNILERFSAQQFPDLHSELNLSSLELGDSALYFCASSVDGSTEAFFGQGTRLTVV.

The rearrangement joins TRBV5-4 to TRBJ2-5; D uncertain. The V end lost 0 bases, the J end lost 5 bases, and 14 bases lay between the germline ends. The CDR3 loop spans 15 amino acids. CDR1 is SGHNT, CDR2 YYREEE, per germline (reference sequence). CDR3 loop: CASSLGTSRLETQYF. The CDR3 nucleotides read TGTGCCAGCAGCTTGGGGACGTCCCGTTTGGAGACCCAGTACTTC.

This chain connects TRBV14 to TRBJ1-1; D unresolved. This CDR3 contains 14 residues. Trimming left V 4 bases short and J 6 bases short, with 15 bases between. Germline values: CDR1 SGHDN, CDR2 FVKESK. The CDR3 sequence is CASSPRPRWAEAFF. The CDR3, as DNA: TGTGCCAGCAGCCCCAGACCCCGGTGGGCTGAAGCTTTCTTT. Variable domain in full (rest from reference TRBV14 and TRBJ1-1): EAGVTQFPSHSVIEKGQTVTLRCDPISGHDNLYWYRRVMGKEIKFLLHFVKESKQDESGMPNNRFLAERTGGTYSTLKVQPAELEDSGVYFCASSPRPRWAEAFFGQGTRLTVV.